Each of the 27 T cell receptor beta chains below was sequenced from the same sample in a study of monozygotic twins with inflammatory bowel disease. Using the 5' RACE reads, TCRdb records one entry per CDR3 protein without DNA. This sample's table has about 110,000 distinct CDR3 sequences. Sequencing used blood. The receptor source for this set is a human donor with ulcerative colitis or Crohn's disease, or a healthy co-twin of an affected twin (not recorded which).

The chain has TRBV20-1 and TRBJ2-7; TCRdb picks TRBD1, but there is no DNA to check that call. CDR3 size: 14 residues. Per the germline V gene, CDR1 is DFQATT and CDR2 is SNEGSKA (reference sequence). The CDR3 spells CSCWTGTKVHEQYF.

J is TRBJ1-5 and V is TRBV28; TCRdb's D call of TRBD1 is untestable without DNA. This CDR3 region has 14 residues. The germline V gene has CDR1 MDHEN and CDR2 SYDVKM. CDR3 residues: CASSLGQPDQPQHF. The entire variable domain, with the rest obtained from reference TRBV28 and TRBJ1-5, is as follows: DVKVTQSSRYLVKRTGEKVFLECVQDMDHENMFWYRQDPGLGLRLIYFSYDVKMKEKGDIPEGYSVSREKKERFSLILESASTNQTSMYLCASSLGQPDQPQHFGDGTRLSIL.

The chain recombines TRBV4-1 with TRBJ1-5. The CDR3 is 14 amino acids. Germline CDR1 is MGHRA and CDR2 is YSYEKL. CDR3 region: CASSLGGGSQPQHF.

The chain employs TRBV18 and TRBJ2-1. The CDR3 runs 16 residues. Germline V gene lookup returns CDR1 KGHSH and CDR2 LQKENI. The CDR3 region is CASSRKSGSSYNEQFF.

This rearrangement joins TRBV20-1 to TRBJ2-7; TCRdb's D call of TRBD1 is untestable without DNA. Germline lookup yields CDR1 DFQATT and CDR2 SNEGSKA (reference sequence). The CDR3 extends over 14 amino acids. The CDR3 region is CSARAPSGSYEQYF.

The genes are TRBV5-1 and TRBJ2-1; TCRdb gives TRBD2 as the D gene, but with no DNA this cannot be confirmed. Germline assignment: CDR1 SGHRS and CDR2 YFSETQ. The CDR3 has 15 residues. CDR3 amino acids: CASRPGLAGSNEQFF.

The J gene is TRBJ2-4, the V gene TRBV27. Germline values: CDR1 MNHEY, CDR2 SMNVEV (reference sequence). This CDR3 is built from 17 residues. The CDR3 protein is CASSWPRQSVAKNIQYF.

The chain joins TRBV11-2 to TRBJ1-2. Germline CDR1 is SGHAT and CDR2 is FQNNGV. CDR3 size: 14 residues. The CDR3 reads CASSLEEGSYGYTF. The full variable domain, in which reference TRBV11-2 and TRBJ1-2 provide the parts outside the CDR3, is EAGVAQSPRYKIIEKRQSVAFWCNPISGHATLYWYQQILGQGPKLLIQFQNNGVVDDSQLPKDRFSAERLKGVDSTLKIQPAKLEDSAVYLCASSLEEGSYGYTFGSGTRLTVV.

The V gene is TRBV6-1, the J gene TRBJ1-5. The germline gives CDR1 MNHNS, CDR2 SASEGT. The CDR3 length is 14 residues. This CDR3 is CASTRSLGNQPQHF.

V usage is TRBV5-1 and J usage is TRBJ1-5; TCRdb lists TRBD1, though no DNA is available to test this call. CDR3 length: 17 amino acids. Germline V CDR1 and CDR2: SGHRS, YFSETQ. The CDR3 protein is CASSPGQGAVSGQPQHF.

The chain links TRBV20-1 to TRBJ2-7. The CDR3 covers 15 residues. CDR1 and CDR2 from the germline V gene are DFQATT and SNEGSKA (reference sequence). The CDR3 region is CSARGWEALLFEQYF.

V usage is TRBV19 and J usage is TRBJ1-5; with no DNA, the TCRdb D assignment of TRBD1 cannot be verified. CDR1 and CDR2 from the germline V gene are LNHDA and SQIVND (reference sequence). The CDR3 consists of 14 residues. The CDR3 reads CASRVLQGNQPQHF.

The chain couples TRBV30 to TRBJ1-5; the TRBD1 assignment by TCRdb is unverifiable without DNA. Germline V gene data show CDR1 as GTSNPN and CDR2 as SVGIG (reference sequence). The CDR3 has 13 amino acids. CDR3 loop: CAWSSRGDQPQHF.

V and J are TRBV5-5 and TRBJ1-2; checking the TCRdb D call of TRBD1 is not possible without DNA. The CDR3 runs 15 residues. CDR1 is SGHKS and CDR2 is YYEKEE in the germline V gene (reference sequence). The CDR3 reads CASSLMTGAPRGYTF.

The CDR3 loop reads CASSAGGVGNEQFF. The chain links TRBV9 to TRBJ2-1; no DNA is available, so the TRBD1 call from TCRdb remains unchecked. CDR3 length: 14 amino acids. Germline V gene sequence: CDR1 SGDLS, CDR2 YYNGEE. Full variable domain (remainder filled in from reference TRBV9 and TRBJ2-1): DSGVTQTPKHLITATGQRVTLRCSPRSGDLSVYWYQQSLDQGLQFLIQYYNGEERAKGNILERFSAQQFPDLHSELNLSSLELGDSALYFCASSAGGVGNEQFFGPGTRLTVL.

The CDR3 region is CATSRVPEDNEQFF. The V and J genes are TRBV15 and TRBJ2-1; TCRdb designates TRBD1, a call that cannot be tested without DNA. This CDR3 is 14 amino acids long. Per the germline V gene, CDR1 is LNHNV and CDR2 is YYDKDF (reference sequence).

The chain combines TRBV20-1 with TRBJ2-7; TCRdb's D gene call, TRBD2, goes unchecked for lack of DNA. CDR1 DFQATT and CDR2 SNEGSKA come from the germline V gene (reference sequence). This CDR3 contains 17 residues. This chain's CDR3 is CSARDPDGGLLVYEQYF.

The rearrangement uses TRBV20-1 and TRBJ2-1; without DNA, the TCRdb call of TRBD2 cannot be checked. The CDR3 covers 15 residues. The V gene's germline CDR1 is DFQATT and CDR2 SNEGSKA (reference sequence). The CDR3 here is CSASGTTPSYNEQFF.

The gene calls are TRBV5-1 and TRBJ2-1. The CDR3 length is 16 residues. Germline-derived CDR1 and CDR2 are SGHRS and YFSETQ. CDR3 sequence: CASSLDLTSSYNEQFF.

The chain has TRBV4-3 and TRBJ2-2; lacking DNA, the TRBD1 call made by TCRdb goes unchecked. Per germline, CDR1 LGHNA and CDR2 YSLEER. CDR3 length: 15 amino acids. CDR3 sequence: CASSQMTVDTWELFF.

The chain carries TRBV28 and TRBJ2-1; TCRdb returns TRBD2, unconfirmable since there is no DNA. Germline V gives CDR1 MDHEN, CDR2 SYDVKM. The CDR3 has 13 residues. CDR3 in amino acids: CATRRSGSPEQFF. The variable domain in full, with the rest retrieved from reference TRBV28 and TRBJ2-1, is DVKVTQSSRYLVKRTGEKVFLECVQDMDHENMFWYRQDPGLGLRLIYFSYDVKMKEKGDIPEGYSVSREKKERFSLILESASTNQTSMYLCATRRSGSPEQFFGPGTRLTVL.

This sequence joins TRBV12-3 or TRBV12-4 and TRBJ2-2; TCRdb reports TRBD1, a call that lacks DNA to check it against. The CDR3 loop spans 16 amino acids. The chain's CDR3 is CASSRLRDRATGELFF.

This rearrangement joins TRBV5-1 to TRBJ2-2; the TCRdb D gene call, TRBD2, has no DNA to confirm it. The germline gives CDR1 SGHRS, CDR2 YFSETQ. This CDR3 spans 16 amino acids. The CDR3 spells CASSLWTSGGTGELFF. Drawing the rest from reference TRBV5-1 and TRBJ2-2, the complete variable domain is KAGVTQTPRYLIKTRGQQVTLSCSPISGHRSVSWYQQTPGQGLQFLFEYFSETQRNKGNFPGRFSGRQFSNSRSEMNVSTLELGDSALYLCASSLWTSGGTGELFFGEGSRLTVL.

CDR3 loop: CASSLRLAGEFF. The rearrangement uses TRBV12-3 or TRBV12-4 and TRBJ2-1; TCRdb indicates TRBD1, and absent DNA this call remains unverified. The length of the CDR3 is 12 residues.

The chain is built from TRBV6-2 or TRBV6-3 and TRBJ2-3; the TCRdb D gene call, TRBD1, has no DNA to confirm it. Germline V CDR1 and CDR2: MNHEY, SVGEGT. The CDR3 is 16 amino acids. CDR3 loop: CASSSGQGRYTDTQYF.

The chain combines TRBV18 with TRBJ1-2; as DNA is missing, the TRBD1 call by TCRdb cannot be tested. Germline CDR1 KGHSH, CDR2 LQKENI. This CDR3 spans 14 amino acids. CDR3 sequence: CASSPGQDYYGYTF.

The chain has TRBV2 and TRBJ2-3. Germline V gene data show CDR1 as SNHLY and CDR2 as FYNNEI. The CDR3 totals 12 residues. CDR3 sequence reads: CASSEQTDTQYF.